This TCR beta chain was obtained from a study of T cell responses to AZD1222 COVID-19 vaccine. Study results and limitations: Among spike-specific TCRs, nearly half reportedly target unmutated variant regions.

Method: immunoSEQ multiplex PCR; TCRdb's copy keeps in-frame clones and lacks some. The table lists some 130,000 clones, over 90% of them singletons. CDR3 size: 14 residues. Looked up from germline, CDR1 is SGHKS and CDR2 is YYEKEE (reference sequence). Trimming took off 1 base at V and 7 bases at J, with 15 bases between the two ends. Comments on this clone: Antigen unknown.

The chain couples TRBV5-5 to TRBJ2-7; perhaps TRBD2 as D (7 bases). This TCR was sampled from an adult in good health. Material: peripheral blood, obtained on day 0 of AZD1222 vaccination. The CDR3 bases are TGTGCCAGCAGCTTGAGAGGGGGGGCCAGGGAGCAGTACTTC. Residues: CASSLRGGAREQYF.